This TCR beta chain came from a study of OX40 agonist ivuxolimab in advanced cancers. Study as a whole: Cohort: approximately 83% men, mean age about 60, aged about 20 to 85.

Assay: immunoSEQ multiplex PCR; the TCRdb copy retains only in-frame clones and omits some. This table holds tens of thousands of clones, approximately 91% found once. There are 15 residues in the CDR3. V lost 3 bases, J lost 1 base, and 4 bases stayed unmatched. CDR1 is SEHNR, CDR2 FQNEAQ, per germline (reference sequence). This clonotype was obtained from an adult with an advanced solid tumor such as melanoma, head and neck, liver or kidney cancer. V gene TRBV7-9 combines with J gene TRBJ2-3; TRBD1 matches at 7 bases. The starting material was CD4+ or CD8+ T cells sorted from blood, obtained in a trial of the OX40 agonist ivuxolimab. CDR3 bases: TGTGCCAGCAGCTTTTGGACAGGAGGCACAGATACGCAGTATTTT. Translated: CASSFWTGGTDTQYF.